Reported below is one T cell receptor beta chain. What it recognizes is unknown. The data derive from a study of human T cells and chemical hapten exposure. Study at large: TCR yields per sample varied mostly from small pooled library volume differences.

Study observations and caveats: TCRs above 1 in 1000 frequency did not change with DPC sensitization.

Time point here: healthy volunteer bleed at 6 weeks. The authors' total RNA extraction used unfractionated whole blood. For the library, individual cDNA molecules each received unique molecular identifiers. Per the original data handling: Sample TCR totals centred on a median of about 100,000, ranging 23,224 to 690,600. TCRdb re-called the RACE reads with MiXCR, one entry per CDR3 protein. What appears here as the V and J calls and clone size reflects TCRdb's work, not the paper's. This table has 65,000 to 80,000 distinct CDR3 sequences, approximately 8.6% appearing once. Trimming cost V 1 base and J 2 bases, with 8 bases left between them. Germline CDR1 is SGHRS and CDR2 is YFSETQ. The CDR3 covers 14 residues.

V and J are TRBV5-1 and TRBJ2-3; D not certain. The sample comprised whole blood. This receptor was obtained from a male donor in good health. Some clones in this sample may be carry-over from other donors' samples. The DNA for the CDR3 is TGCGCCAGCAGCTTGTCGGACCACACAGATACGCAGTATTTT. This codes for CASSLSDHTDTQYF.